Listed here is a single TCR beta chain. Its matching antigen is unknown. The method was immunoSEQ multiplex PCR; TCRdb's version includes in-frame clones alone and lacks a portion of them. The sample yields tens of thousands of clones, roughly 88% seen once. CDR1 and CDR2 from the germline V gene are MNHEY and SMNVEV (reference sequence). This CDR3 is built from 15 residues. V lost 8 bases and J lost 3; bases outside the gene matches: 11. No infections or other immune events were documented during collection. The data are from a study of identifying expanded T cells in peripheral blood. The study, taken as a whole, reports: Variance in clone template counts between approximately two-week samples significantly increased with total template count across all healthy donors. Differentially abundant clones: around 1.1 between replicates, about 16 at around 2 weeks, 18 to 20 at four.

This rearrangement joins TRBV27 to TRBJ2-7, with TRBD1 matching over 9 bases. Sequencing was done on a sample of blood. This clonotype originated in a person aged 18 to 69 in good health. Here the CDR3 DNA reads TGTGCCAGCGCCGCCGCCGGGACAGGGTTCTACGAGCAGTACTTC. Residues: CASAAAGTGFYEQYF.